One sample yielded the 10 T cell receptor beta chains listed below, sequenced in a study of T cells after yellow fever vaccination. TCRdb redid the calling of the 5' RACE reads with MiXCR, one entry per CDR3 protein. The sample lists 110,000 to 150,000 distinct CDR3 sequences, about 6.9% occurring once. Sequencing used CD4+ T cells sorted from PBMCs, obtained 10 days after the yellow fever booster vaccination. Source of these receptors: a man between 25 and 39 years old who received the YFV17D yellow fever vaccine.

In regard to this clonotype: One base away lies a much larger clone, so this may be a sequencing read error. The chain employs TRBV3-1 and TRBJ2-5; 8 bases are shared with TRBD1. Germline CDR1 reads LGHDT; CDR2 reads YNNKEL (reference sequence). The CDR3 contains 13 residues. Germline trimming cut 5 bases from V and 5 bases from J; bases unmatched to any gene: 4. The CDR3 DNA is TGTGCCAGCAGCTGGACAGGGTGTGAGACCCAGTACTTC. Its protein product is CASSWTGCETQYF.

This clonotype was counted ten times or more. V gene TRBV20-1 combines with J gene TRBJ1-5; 7 nucleotides align to TRBD1. The CDR3 loop spans 16 amino acids. Germline CDR1 DFQATT, CDR2 SNEGSKA (reference sequence). With 3 bases clipped from V and 8 bases from J, the junction kept 16 bases outside the gene matches. The CDR3 is CSASTTGRKLKEPQHF. CDR3 sequence (DNA): TGCAGTGCTAGTACGACAGGGAGGAAATTGAAGGAGCCCCAGCATTTT.

This clonotype was observed many times. The chain combines TRBV9 with TRBJ2-3, with D perhaps being TRBD1 or TRBD2 (5 bases each). Trimming took 2 bases from V and 2 from J, leaving 9 bases between them. Germline-derived CDR1 and CDR2 are SGDLS and YYNGEE. CDR3 length: 14 residues. The CDR3 DNA reads as TGTGCCAGCAGCGTTGGGGGATACACAGATACGCAGTATTTT. Its protein is CASSVGGYTDTQYF.

About this clonotype: This clone may be a read error of a much larger clone one base away. The chain is built from TRBV11-2 and TRBJ2-1; weak D call: TRBD2 (6 bases). Trimming cost V 5 bases and J 4 bases, with 12 bases left between them. The CDR3 is 14 amino acids. CDR1 and CDR2 (germline): SGHAT, FQNNGV. Written as DNA, the CDR3 is TGTGCCAGCAGCCAGCTGACTAGATACAATGAGCAGTTCTTC. It translates to CASSQLTRYNEQFF.

The rearrangement uses TRBV7-2 and TRBJ2-1; 9 positions match TRBD1. Germline V gene lookup returns CDR1 SGHTA and CDR2 FQGNSA. The V and J ends lost 0 bases and 0 bases, in that order; junction bases with no gene match: 0. The CDR3 sequence is 16 residues long. Here the CDR3 reads CASSLATGGSYNEQFF. CDR3 in DNA: TGTGCCAGCAGCTTAGCGACAGGGGGCTCCTACAATGAGCAGTTCTTC.

This clonotype was found many times. The chain recombines TRBV20-1 with TRBJ2-2; D possibly corresponds to TRBD1 (6 bases). Trimming pared 7 bases from V and 3 bases from J, leaving 12 bases between. This CDR3 is 13 amino acids long. The germline V gene has CDR1 DFQATT and CDR2 SNEGSKA (reference sequence). The CDR3 sequence is CSVRYRDTGELFF. The CDR3 DNA is TGCAGTGTACGGTACAGGGACACCGGGGAGCTGTTTTTT.

This clonotype was counted many times. The chain couples TRBV24-1 to TRBJ2-1; D might be TRBD1 (5 bases). The CDR3 is 14 amino acids. CDR1 is KGHDR and CDR2 is SFDVKD in the germline V gene. Trimming stripped 5 bases from V and 10 bases from J, with 17 bases between. DNA for the CDR3: TGTGCCACCAGTGGCCTCCCCGACAGCCCCGAGCAGTTCTTC. Translation gives CATSGLPDSPEQFF.

At least ten counts were recorded for this clonotype. The rearrangement joins TRBV11-2 to TRBJ1-1, with D possibly being TRBD1 (5 bases). CDR1 SGHAT and CDR2 FQNNGV come from the germline V gene. This CDR3 contains 14 residues. The V end lost 0 bases, the J end lost 5 bases, and 10 bases lay between the germline ends. Here the CDR3 DNA reads TGTGCCAGCAGCTTAGAGGGGGTAAGGACTGAAGCTTTCTTT. The encoded protein is CASSLEGVRTEAFF.

This clonotype was seen repeatedly, ten times or more. The chain combines TRBV20-1 with TRBJ2-7; D gene ambiguous. CDR3 size: 13 residues. Trimming stripped 5 bases from V and 5 bases from J, with 16 bases between. Per the germline V gene, CDR1 is DFQATT and CDR2 is SNEGSKA (reference sequence). The CDR3 DNA follows: TGCAGTGCTCCTAGGGCGAATTTCCACGAGCAGTACTTC. It specifies CSAPRANFHEQYF.

This clonotype showed up just a few times. The rearrangement joins TRBV30 to TRBJ1-2, with 7 bases lining up with TRBD1. Unmatched junction bases numbered 3, after V lost 0 bases and J lost 5 bases. Germline CDR1 and CDR2: GTSNPN and SVGIG (reference sequence). The CDR3 covers 13 residues. CDR3 sequence reads: CAWSVTQGYGYTF. DNA of the CDR3: TGTGCCTGGAGTGTAACACAGGGGTATGGCTACACCTTC.